The next 19 T cell receptor beta chains were all read from a single sample in a study of T cells after yellow fever vaccination. TCRdb fed the 5' RACE reads into MiXCR, producing one record per CDR3 protein. The sample has 250,000 to 400,000 distinct CDR3 sequences; roughly 4.3% are singletons. The material was PBMCs, obtained 5 days after the yellow fever booster vaccination. The receptors here all came from a man aged 18 to 29 who received the YFV17D yellow fever vaccine.

This chain joins TRBV7-9 and TRBJ1-5; D unclear. The CDR3 is 14 residues long. Trimming removed 7 bases at V and 1 base at J, with 11 bases between. Per germline, CDR1 SEHNR and CDR2 FQNEAQ (reference sequence). CDR3 bases: TGTGCCAGCACTCCGGGAGCCAGCAATCAGCCCCAGCATTTT. It is translated as CASTPGASNQPQHF. Full variable domain (rest looked up from reference TRBV7-9 and TRBJ1-5): DTGVSQNPRHKITKRGQNVTFRCDPISEHNRLYWYRQTLGQGPEFLTYFQNEAQLEKSRLLSDRFSAERPKGSFSTLEIQRTEQGDSAMYLCASTPGASNQPQHFGDGTRLSIL.

There are a few counts of this clonotype. The V and J genes are TRBV12-3 or TRBV12-4 and TRBJ1-5; D may be TRBD1 (6 bases). Trimming stripped 5 bases from V and 6 bases from J, with 14 bases between. The CDR3 consists of 14 residues. CDR3 sequence: CASSVQGLSQPQHF. The CDR3 DNA is TGTGCCAGCAGTGTACAGGGTTTGAGTCAGCCCCAGCATTTT.

Only a few counts were recorded for this clonotype. This chain links TRBV3-1 with TRBJ2-3, with D possibly TRBD1 on 6 matching bases. Germline V lookup: CDR1 LGHDT, CDR2 YNNKEL (reference sequence). The germline V and J ends were trimmed by 2 bases and 1 base, with 13 bases remaining between them. This CDR3 comprises 16 residues. The CDR3 DNA is TGTGCCAGCAGCCAAATGGAGTCAGGGGGCACAGATACGCAGTATTTT. This codes for CASSQMESGGTDTQYF.

This clonotype was seen a few times. V usage is TRBV6-2 or TRBV6-3 and J usage is TRBJ1-1, with a possible D match to TRBD1 (5 bases). The germline V and J ends were trimmed by 7 bases and 1 base, with 22 bases remaining between them. This CDR3 is built from 17 residues. The germline gives CDR1 MNHEY, CDR2 SVGEGT. CDR3 protein: CASISRGYQGENTEAFF. The CDR3 DNA is TGTGCCAGCATCTCACGAGGCTATCAAGGGGAGAACACTGAAGCTTTCTTT.

This clonotype appeared many times. The chain has TRBV20-1 and TRBJ2-1; D not certain. Looked up from germline, CDR1 is DFQATT and CDR2 is SNEGSKA (reference sequence). CDR3 length equals 16 residues. V was trimmed by 2 bases and J by 1 base, leaving 15 bases between them. The DNA for the CDR3 is TGCAGTGCTAGACCCCAGGACGGCCTTTCCTACAATGAGCAGTTCTTC. It specifies CSARPQDGLSYNEQFF.

The chain has TRBV13 and TRBJ2-5; D is undetermined. With 7 bases removed from V and 0 bases from J, the gap between germline ends came to 9 bases. The CDR3 runs 13 residues. CDR1 PRHDT and CDR2 FYEKMQ come from the germline V gene (reference sequence). CDR3 in DNA: TGTGCCAGCACCCTACGGGACCAAGAGACCCAGTACTTC. Amino acid sequence: CASTLRDQETQYF. Drawing the rest from reference TRBV13 and TRBJ2-5, the complete variable domain is AAGVIQSPRHLIKEKRETATLKCYPIPRHDTVYWYQQGPGQDPQFLISFYEKMQSDKGSIPDRFSAQQFSDYHSELNMSSLELGDSALYFCASTLRDQETQYFGPGTRLLVL.

This clonotype was counted between two and nine times. The chain uses TRBV18 and TRBJ1-6; D unclear. Germline CDR1 is KGHSH and CDR2 is LQKENI. The CDR3 totals 14 residues. V was shortened by 6 bases and J by 8 bases, with 14 bases between the two germline ends. This CDR3 is CASSPTARDSPLHF. CDR3 DNA: TGTGCCAGCTCGCCGACGGCTCGCGATTCACCCCTCCACTTT.

This clonotype has just a few counts. The chain links TRBV28 to TRBJ2-7, with 7 bases aligning to TRBD1. This CDR3 region has 15 residues. CDR1 MDHEN and CDR2 SYDVKM come from the germline V gene. The ends lost 6 bases at V and 7 bases at J; junction bases unmatched: 15. Written as DNA, the CDR3 is TGTGCCAGCAGCTCGGGACAGTTTACCCTACGGGAGCAGTACGTC. As protein: CASSSGQFTLREQYV.

The rearrangement links TRBV29-1 to TRBJ1-2; D is ambiguous. The germline V gene encodes CDR1 SQVTM and CDR2 ANQGSEA. Trimming pared 6 bases from V and 1 base from J, leaving 15 bases between. This CDR3 is 14 amino acids long. CDR3 loop: CSVDRTENNYGYTF. The CDR3 DNA sequence: TGCAGCGTGGACCGGACCGAAAATAACTATGGCTACACCTTC.

This clonotype showed up just a few times. The chain is built from TRBV7-2 and TRBJ2-7; TRBD2 might be the D (6 bases). The V end lost 4 bases, the J end lost 6 bases, and 13 bases lay between the germline ends. The CDR3 loop spans 13 amino acids. Germline lookup yields CDR1 SGHTA and CDR2 FQGNSA. The CDR3 coding sequence is TGTGCCAGCAGCTCGAGACTAGATGGCGAGCAGTACTTC. This encodes CASSSRLDGEQYF.

Many counts were recorded for this clonotype. The V gene is TRBV4-2, the J gene TRBJ2-4, with 13 bases fitting TRBD2. V shed 0 bases and J 0 bases; nucleotides not matched to a gene: 8. From germline, CDR1 is LGHNA and CDR2 YNFKEQ. CDR3 size: 20 residues. CDR3 in amino acids: CASSQDIGLAGELAKNIQYF. In nucleotides, the CDR3 is TGTGCCAGCAGCCAAGATATCGGACTAGCGGGGGAGCTAGCCAAAAACATTCAGTACTTC.

This clonotype was recorded many times. V usage is TRBV28 and J usage is TRBJ1-2; D is possibly TRBD1 (5 bases). The CDR3 is 13 residues long. CDR1 is MDHEN, CDR2 SYDVKM, per germline. V lost 9 bases and J 3 bases, leaving 14 bases between the germline ends. This CDR3 reads CASEGSFDYGYTF. For the CDR3, the DNA is TGTGCCAGTGAGGGGAGTTTTGACTATGGCTACACCTTC.

There are a few counts of this clonotype. V gene TRBV6-1 combines with J gene TRBJ2-2; D is unclear. Germline assignment: CDR1 MNHNS and CDR2 SASEGT. CDR3 length equals 13 residues. Trimming left V 1 base short and J 7 bases short, with 7 bases between. Here the CDR3 DNA reads TGTGCCAGCAGTGAAGATCGGCTCGGGGAGCTGTTTTTT. The encoded protein is CASSEDRLGELFF.

This clonotype came up many times. The chain couples TRBV14 to TRBJ2-2; 13 bases line up with TRBD2. Germline lookup yields CDR1 SGHDN and CDR2 FVKESK. V was clipped by 3 bases and J by 4 bases; unmatched bases: 5. The CDR3 has 17 amino acids. The CDR3 loop reads CASSHTRTSGGTGELFF. The DNA for the CDR3 is TGTGCCAGCAGCCACACGAGGACTAGCGGGGGCACCGGGGAGCTGTTTTTT.

There are many counts of this clonotype. The rearrangement links TRBV20-1 to TRBJ2-7; 8 bases match TRBD2. Germline lookup yields CDR1 DFQATT and CDR2 SNEGSKA (reference sequence). The CDR3 contains 15 residues. Trimming cost V 7 bases and J 0 bases; bases outside gene matches: 11. CDR3 nucleotides: TGCAGTGTAAGCGGGGGAACTGCAAGCTCCTACGAGCAGTACGTC. This translates into CSVSGGTASSYEQYV.

The chain links TRBV18 to TRBJ2-5; perhaps TRBD1 as D (6 bases). The CDR3 is 15 residues long. From germline, CDR1 is KGHSH and CDR2 LQKENI. The germline V and J ends were trimmed by 1 base and 4 bases, with 13 bases remaining between them. CDR3 nucleotides: TGTGCCAGCTCACCACGACAGGCTGGGGGAGAGACCCAGTACTTC. It encodes CASSPRQAGGETQYF. Using reference TRBV18 and TRBJ2-5 for the parts outside the CDR3, the full variable domain is NAGVMQNPRHLVRRRGQEARLRCSPMKGHSHVYWYRQLPEEGLKFMVYLQKENIIDESGMPKERFSAEFPKEGPSILRIQQVVRGDSAAYFCASSPRQAGGETQYFGPGTRLLVL.

J is TRBJ2-1 and V is TRBV20-1, with 8 bases identical to TRBD2. CDR1 DFQATT and CDR2 SNEGSKA come from the germline V gene (reference sequence). The CDR3 runs 14 residues. V gave up 2 bases and J gave up 5 bases; unmatched junction bases: 5. CDR3 amino acids: CSARLLAVHNEQFF. The CDR3, as DNA: TGCAGTGCTAGACTACTAGCGGTACACAATGAGCAGTTCTTC.

This clonotype was seen more than once but under ten times. Here the CDR3 DNA reads TGCAGTGCACGACAGGGAGGGGAAGAGACCCAGTACTTC. Residues: CSARQGGEETQYF. This rearrangement joins TRBV20-1 to TRBJ2-5, with D tentatively TRBD1 or TRBD2 (7 bases each). The germline gives CDR1 DFQATT, CDR2 SNEGSKA (reference sequence). Between the trimmed V and J ends, which lost 6 bases and 3 bases, there was a span of 14 bases. This CDR3 has 13 residues.

This clonotype was seen only a few times. The chain has TRBV7-3 and TRBJ2-1, with 10 positions matching TRBD1. There are 17 residues in the CDR3. Germline loops: CDR1 SGHTA, CDR2 FQGTGA. V gave up 0 bases and J gave up 3 bases; unmatched junction bases: 5. CDR3 sequence (DNA): TGTGCCAGCAGCTTAACCGGGACAGGGGACTTCTACAATGAGCAGTTCTTC. This translates into CASSLTGTGDFYNEQFF.